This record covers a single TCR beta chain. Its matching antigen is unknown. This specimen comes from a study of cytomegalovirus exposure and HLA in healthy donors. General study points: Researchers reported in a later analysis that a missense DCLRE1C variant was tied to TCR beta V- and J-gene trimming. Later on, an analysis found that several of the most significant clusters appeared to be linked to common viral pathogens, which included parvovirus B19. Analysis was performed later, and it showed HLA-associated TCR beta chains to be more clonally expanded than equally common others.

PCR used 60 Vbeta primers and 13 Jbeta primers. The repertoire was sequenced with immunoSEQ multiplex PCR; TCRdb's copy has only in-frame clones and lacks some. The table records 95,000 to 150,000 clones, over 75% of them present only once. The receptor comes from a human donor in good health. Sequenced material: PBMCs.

The CDR3 DNA reads TGCGCCAGCAGCCAACCCTCAGTAGCGGGAGTTTCCTACGAGCAGTACTTC. Translating it yields CASSQPSVAGVSYEQYF. The V gene is TRBV5-1, the J gene TRBJ2-7, with 9 bases that match TRBD2. After removal of 4 bases from V and 1 base from J, the junction contained 12 bases not matched to a gene. The CDR3 covers 17 residues. Germline assignment: CDR1 SGHRS and CDR2 YFSETQ.